This section outlines one T cell receptor (beta chain) sequence together with its context. The data derive from a study of blood T cell repertoires in COVID-19. Generated by immunoSEQ multiplex PCR, the TCRdb table keeps only in-frame clones and is missing some. The repertoire holds about 480,000 clones, with roughly 90% as singletons. Deletions cut 0 bases from V and 7 bases from J, with 10 bases between. The germline V gene encodes CDR1 LNHNV and CDR2 YYDKDF (reference sequence). The CDR3 is 15 amino acids. This rearrangement joins TRBV15 to TRBJ1-6; perhaps TRBD1 as D (6 bases). Specimen: PBMCs or T cells enriched from blood (not recorded which). The clonotype originates from a woman between 40 and 55 years old who had recovered from COVID-19. CDR3 in amino acids: CATSREDSRNSPLHF. CDR3 bases: TGTGCCACCAGCAGAGAGGACAGTAGAAATTCACCCCTCCACTTT.